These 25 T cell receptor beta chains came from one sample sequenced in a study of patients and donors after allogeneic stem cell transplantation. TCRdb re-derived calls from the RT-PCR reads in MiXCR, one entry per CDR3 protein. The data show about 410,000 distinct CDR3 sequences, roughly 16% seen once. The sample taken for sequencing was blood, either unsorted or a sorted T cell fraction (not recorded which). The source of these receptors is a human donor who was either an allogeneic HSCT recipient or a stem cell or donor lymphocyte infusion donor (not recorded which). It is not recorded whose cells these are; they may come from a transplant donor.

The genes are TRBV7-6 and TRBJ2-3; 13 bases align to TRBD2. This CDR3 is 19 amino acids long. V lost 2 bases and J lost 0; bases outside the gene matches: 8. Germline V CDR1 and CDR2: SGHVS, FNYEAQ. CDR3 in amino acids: CASSLWTSGGRTSTDTQYF. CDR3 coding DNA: TGTGCCAGCAGCTTATGGACTAGCGGGGGTAGAACTAGCACAGATACGCAGTATTTT.

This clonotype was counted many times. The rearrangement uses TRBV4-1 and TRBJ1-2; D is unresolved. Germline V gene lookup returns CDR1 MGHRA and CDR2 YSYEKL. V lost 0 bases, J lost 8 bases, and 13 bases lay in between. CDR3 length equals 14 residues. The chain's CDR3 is CASSQDLSRGGYTF. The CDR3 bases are TGCGCCAGCAGCCAAGATCTGTCGCGGGGAGGCTACACCTTC.

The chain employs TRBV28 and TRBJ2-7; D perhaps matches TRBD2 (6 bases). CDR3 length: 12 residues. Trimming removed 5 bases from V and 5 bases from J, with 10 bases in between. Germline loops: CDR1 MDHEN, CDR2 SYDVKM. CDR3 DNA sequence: TGTGCCAGCAGTGTACGCGGGAACGAGCAGTACTTC. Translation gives CASSVRGNEQYF.

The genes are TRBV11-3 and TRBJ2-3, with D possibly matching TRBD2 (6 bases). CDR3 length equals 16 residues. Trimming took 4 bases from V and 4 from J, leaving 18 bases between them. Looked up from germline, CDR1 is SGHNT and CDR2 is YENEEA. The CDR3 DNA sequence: TGTGCCAGCAGCTCCTCGAGGCTAGCGAACTCAGATACGCAGTATTTT. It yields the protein CASSSSRLANSDTQYF.

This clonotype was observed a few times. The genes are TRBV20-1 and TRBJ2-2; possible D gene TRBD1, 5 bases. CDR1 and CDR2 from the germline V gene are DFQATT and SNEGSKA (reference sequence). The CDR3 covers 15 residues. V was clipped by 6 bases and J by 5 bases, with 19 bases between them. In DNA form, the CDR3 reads TGCAGTGCCAGCCCTACAGGACACACTACCGGGGAGCTGTTTTTT. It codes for CSASPTGHTTGELFF.

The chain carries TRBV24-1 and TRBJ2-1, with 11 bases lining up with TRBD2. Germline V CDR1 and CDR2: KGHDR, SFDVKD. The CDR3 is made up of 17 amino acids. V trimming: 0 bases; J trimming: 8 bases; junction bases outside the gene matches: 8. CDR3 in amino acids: CATSDLGVAGGGDEQFF. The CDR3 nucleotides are TGTGCCACCAGTGATTTGGGAGTAGCGGGGGGGGGAGATGAGCAGTTCTTC.

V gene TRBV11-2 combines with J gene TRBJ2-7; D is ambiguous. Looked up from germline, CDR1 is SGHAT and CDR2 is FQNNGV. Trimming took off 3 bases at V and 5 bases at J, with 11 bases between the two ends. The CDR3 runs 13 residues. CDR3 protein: CASSFYRVHEQYF. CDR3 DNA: TGTGCCAGCAGCTTTTATCGGGTTCACGAGCAGTACTTC.

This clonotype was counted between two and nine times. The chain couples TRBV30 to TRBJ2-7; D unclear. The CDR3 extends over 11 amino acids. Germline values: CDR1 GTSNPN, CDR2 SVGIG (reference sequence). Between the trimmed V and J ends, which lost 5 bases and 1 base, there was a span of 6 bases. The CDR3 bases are TGTGCCTGGGGTAGATCCTACGAGCAGTACTTC. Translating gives CAWGRSYEQYF.

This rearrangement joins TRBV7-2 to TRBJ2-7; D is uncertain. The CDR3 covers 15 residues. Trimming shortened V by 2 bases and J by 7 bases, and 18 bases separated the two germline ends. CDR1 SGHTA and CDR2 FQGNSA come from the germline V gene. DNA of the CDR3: TGTGCCAGCAGCTTAAGGGCGGTTGTAGAAGGGGAGCAGTACTTC. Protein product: CASSLRAVVEGEQYF. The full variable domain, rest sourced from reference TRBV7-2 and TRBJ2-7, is GAGVSQSPSNKVTEKGKDVELRCDPISGHTALYWYRQSLGQGLEFLIYFQGNSAPDKSGLPSDRFSAERTGGSVSTLTIQRTQQEDSAVYLCASSLRAVVEGEQYFGPGTRLTVT.

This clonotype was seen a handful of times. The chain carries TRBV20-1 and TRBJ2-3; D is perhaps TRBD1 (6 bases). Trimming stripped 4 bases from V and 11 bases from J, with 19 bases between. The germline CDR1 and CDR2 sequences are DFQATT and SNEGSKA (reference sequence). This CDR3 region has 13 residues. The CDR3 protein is CSAISRTGYRQYF. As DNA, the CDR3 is TGCAGTGCTATCAGCCGAACAGGGTATAGGCAGTATTTT.

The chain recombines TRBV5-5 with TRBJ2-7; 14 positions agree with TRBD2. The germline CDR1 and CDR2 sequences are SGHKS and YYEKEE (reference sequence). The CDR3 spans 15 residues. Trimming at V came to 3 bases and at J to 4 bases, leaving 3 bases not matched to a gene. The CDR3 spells CASSSWTSGGYEQYF. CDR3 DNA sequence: TGTGCCAGCAGCTCCTGGACTAGCGGGGGGTACGAGCAGTACTTC.

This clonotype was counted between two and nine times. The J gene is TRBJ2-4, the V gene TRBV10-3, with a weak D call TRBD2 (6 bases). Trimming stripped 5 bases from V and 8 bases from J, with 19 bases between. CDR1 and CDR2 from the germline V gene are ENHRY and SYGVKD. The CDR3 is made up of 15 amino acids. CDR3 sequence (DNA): TGTGCCATCAGTATTGGGACTGCCCAAAGGGACATTCAGTACTTC. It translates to CAISIGTAQRDIQYF.

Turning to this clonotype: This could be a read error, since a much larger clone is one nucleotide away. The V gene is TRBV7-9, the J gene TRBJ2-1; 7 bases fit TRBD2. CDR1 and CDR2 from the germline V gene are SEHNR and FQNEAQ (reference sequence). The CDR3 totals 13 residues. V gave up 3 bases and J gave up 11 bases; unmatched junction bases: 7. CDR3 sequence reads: CASSFTSENQQFF. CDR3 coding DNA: TGTGCCAGCAGCTTTACTAGCGAAAATCAGCAGTTCTTC.

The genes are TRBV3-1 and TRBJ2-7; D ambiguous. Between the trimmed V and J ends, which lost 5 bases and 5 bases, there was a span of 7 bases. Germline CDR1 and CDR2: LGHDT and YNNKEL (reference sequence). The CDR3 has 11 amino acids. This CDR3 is CASSTRDEQYF. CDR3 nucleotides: TGTGCCAGCAGCACAAGGGACGAGCAGTACTTC.

The CDR3 DNA sequence: TGTGCCAGCAGACGACTAGCGGGGGGGCGAGGTGAGCAGTTCTTC. This codes for CASRRLAGGRGEQFF. The genes are TRBV12-3 or TRBV12-4 and TRBJ2-1; the match to TRBD2 covers 14 bases. The CDR3 sequence is 15 residues long. Trimming at V came to 6 bases and at J to 9 bases, leaving 7 bases not matched to a gene.

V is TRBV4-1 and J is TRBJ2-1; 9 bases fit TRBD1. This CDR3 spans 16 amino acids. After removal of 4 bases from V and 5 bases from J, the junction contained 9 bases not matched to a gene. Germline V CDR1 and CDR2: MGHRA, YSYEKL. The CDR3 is CASSPGQGPLDNEQFF. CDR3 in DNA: TGCGCCAGCAGCCCCGGACAGGGGCCGCTGGACAATGAGCAGTTCTTC.

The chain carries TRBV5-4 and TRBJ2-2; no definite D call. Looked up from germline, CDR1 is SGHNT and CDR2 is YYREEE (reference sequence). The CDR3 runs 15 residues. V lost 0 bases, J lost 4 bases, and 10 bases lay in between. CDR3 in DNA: TGTGCCAGCAGCTTGGAGGGCTGGGGCACCGGGGAGCTGTTTTTT. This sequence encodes CASSLEGWGTGELFF. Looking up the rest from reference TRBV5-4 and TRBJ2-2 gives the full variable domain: ETGVTQSPTHLIKTRGQQVTLRCSSQSGHNTVSWYQQALGQGPQFIFQYYREEENGRGNFPPRFSGLQFPNYSSELNVNALELDDSALYLCASSLEGWGTGELFFGEGSRLTVL.

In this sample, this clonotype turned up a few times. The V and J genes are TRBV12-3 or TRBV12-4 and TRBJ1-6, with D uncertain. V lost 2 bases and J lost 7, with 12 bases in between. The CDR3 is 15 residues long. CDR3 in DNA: TGTGCCAGCAGTTTAAGGGTCTTAGGGAATTCACCCCTCCACTTT. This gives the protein CASSLRVLGNSPLHF.

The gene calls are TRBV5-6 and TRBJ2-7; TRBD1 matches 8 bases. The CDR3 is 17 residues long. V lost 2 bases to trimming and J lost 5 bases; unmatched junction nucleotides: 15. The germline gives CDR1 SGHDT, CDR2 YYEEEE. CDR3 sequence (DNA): TGTGCCAGCAGCTTATCTCTTCGGACAGGGTATTTCCACGAGCAGTACTTC. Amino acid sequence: CASSLSLRTGYFHEQYF.

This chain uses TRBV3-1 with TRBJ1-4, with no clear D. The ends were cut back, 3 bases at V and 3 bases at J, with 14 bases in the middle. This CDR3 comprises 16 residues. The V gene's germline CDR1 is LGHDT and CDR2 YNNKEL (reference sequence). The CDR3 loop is CASSHYPRAANEKLFF. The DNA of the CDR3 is TGTGCCAGCAGCCATTACCCAAGGGCGGCTAATGAAAAACTGTTTTTT.

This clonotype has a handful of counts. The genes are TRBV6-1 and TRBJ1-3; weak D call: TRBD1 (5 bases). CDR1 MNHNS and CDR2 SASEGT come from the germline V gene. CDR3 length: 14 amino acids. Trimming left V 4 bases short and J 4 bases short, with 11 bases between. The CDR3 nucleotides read TGTGCCAGCAGTGGAGGGACCGCCGGAAACACCATATATTTT. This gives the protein CASSGGTAGNTIYF.

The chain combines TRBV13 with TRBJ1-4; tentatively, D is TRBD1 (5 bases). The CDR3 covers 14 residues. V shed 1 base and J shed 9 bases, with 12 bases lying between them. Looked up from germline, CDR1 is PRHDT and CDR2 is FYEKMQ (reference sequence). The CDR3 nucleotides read TGTGCCAGCAGCTTAGCCCGGGGGAGTAAAAAACTGTTTTTT. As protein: CASSLARGSKKLFF.

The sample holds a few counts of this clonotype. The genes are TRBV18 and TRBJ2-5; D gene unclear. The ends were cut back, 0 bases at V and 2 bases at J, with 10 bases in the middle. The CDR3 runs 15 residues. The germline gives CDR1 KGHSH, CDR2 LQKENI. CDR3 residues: CASSPPSREQETQYF. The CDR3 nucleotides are TGTGCCAGCTCACCACCGTCGAGAGAACAAGAGACCCAGTACTTC.

CDR3 loop: CASSQGEGLGLAGVEDEQFF. The CDR3 DNA sequence: TGCGCCAGCAGCCAAGGGGAAGGGCTAGGACTAGCGGGAGTTGAGGATGAGCAGTTCTTC. The J gene is TRBJ2-1, the V gene TRBV4-1, with 13 bases identical to TRBD2. Looked up from germline, CDR1 is MGHRA and CDR2 is YSYEKL. There are 20 residues in the CDR3. J was trimmed by 8 bases and V by 1 base; bases with no gene match: 17.

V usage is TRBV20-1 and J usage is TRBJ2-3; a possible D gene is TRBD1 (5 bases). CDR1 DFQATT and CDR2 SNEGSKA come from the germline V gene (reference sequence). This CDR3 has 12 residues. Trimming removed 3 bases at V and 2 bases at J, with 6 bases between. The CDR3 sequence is CSARTDTDTQYF. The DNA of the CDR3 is TGCAGTGCTAGGACAGACACAGATACGCAGTATTTT.